This TCR beta chain was retrieved from a study of a mutant IDH1 vaccine in newly diagnosed glioma. Looking at the study overall: Vaccine administration was initiated 4-6 weeks following radiotherapy alone, or with temozolomide cycles.

The data were produced by immunoSEQ multiplex PCR, yet TCRdb's version contains in-frame clones alone and is incomplete. Of 25,000 to 30,000 clones listed, around 80% are singletons. Concerning this clone: No antigen is known for it.

V dropped 0 bases and J dropped 4 bases, with 9 bases sitting between them. Germline CDR1 reads SGHRS; CDR2 reads YFSETQ. CDR3 length equals 14 residues. Time point reported: week 23, last vaccination. All doses held 300 ug of mutant IDH1 20-mer peptide, with topical imiquimod. J is TRBJ2-3 and V is TRBV5-1; D is undetermined. This material consisted of PBMCs, taken from a glioma patient whose treatment included an IDH1 peptide vaccine. This clonotype was sampled from a woman in her 30s with glioma. CDR3 bases: TGCGCCAGCAGCTTGGGGTTGATGGCAGATACGCAGTATTTT. The encoded protein is CASSLGLMADTQYF.